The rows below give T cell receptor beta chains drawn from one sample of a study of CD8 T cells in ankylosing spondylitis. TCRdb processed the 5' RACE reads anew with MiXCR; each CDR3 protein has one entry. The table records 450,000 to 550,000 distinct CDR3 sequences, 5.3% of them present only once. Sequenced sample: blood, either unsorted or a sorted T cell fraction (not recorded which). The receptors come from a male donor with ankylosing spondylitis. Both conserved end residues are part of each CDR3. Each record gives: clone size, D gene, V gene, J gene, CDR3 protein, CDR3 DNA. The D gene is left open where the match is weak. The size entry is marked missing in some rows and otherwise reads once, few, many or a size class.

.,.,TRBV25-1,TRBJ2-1,CASSERPGPRTNNEQFF,TGTGCCAGCAGTGAACGCCCGGGACCACGAACCAACAATGAGCAGTTCTTC
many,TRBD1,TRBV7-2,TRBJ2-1,CASSSQGALNNEQFF,TGTGCCAGCAGCTCACAGGGGGCTTTGAACAATGAGCAGTTCTTC
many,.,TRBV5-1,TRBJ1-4,CASSLGFATGQNEKLFF,TGCGCCAGCAGCCTGGGATTCGCTACGGGACAAAATGAAAAACTGTTTTTT
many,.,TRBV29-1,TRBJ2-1,CSVGDGLSSYNEQFF,TGCAGCGTTGGGGACGGACTGAGCTCCTACAATGAGCAGTTCTTC
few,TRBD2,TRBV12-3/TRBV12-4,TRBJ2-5,CASSPETRTSSLGTQYF,TGTGCCAGCAGTCCGGAAACTAGGACTAGTTCATTAGGGACCCAGTACTTC
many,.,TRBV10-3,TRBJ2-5,CAISFREETQYF,TGTGCCATCAGTTTCAGGGAAGAGACCCAGTACTTC
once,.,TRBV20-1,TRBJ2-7,CSARDWAGRSDEQYF,TGCAGTGCTAGAGATTGGGCAGGGAGGTCGGACGAGCAGTACTTC
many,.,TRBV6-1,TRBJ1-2,CASSEGRFYGYTF,TGTGCCAGCAGTGAAGGAAGATTCTATGGCTACACCTTC
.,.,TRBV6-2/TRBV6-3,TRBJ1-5,CASSYGRVSNQPQHF,TGTGCCAGCAGTTACGGCAGGGTTAGCAATCAGCCCCAGCATTTT
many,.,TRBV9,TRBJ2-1,CASSLGGRSSYNEQFF,TGTGCCAGCAGCCTAGGAGGCAGGAGCTCCTACAATGAGCAGTTCTTC
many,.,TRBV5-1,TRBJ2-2,CASSLVYGRVGTGELFF,TGCGCCAGCAGCTTGGTTTACGGCAGGGTCGGGACCGGGGAGCTGTTTTTT
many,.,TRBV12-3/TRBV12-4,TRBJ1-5,CASSFGPGWPQHF,TGTGCCAGCAGTTTCGGTCCCGGATGGCCCCAGCATTTT
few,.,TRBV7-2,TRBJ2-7,CASSATLPDYEQYF,TGTGCCAGCAGCGCAACCCTCCCAGATTACGAGCAGTACTTC
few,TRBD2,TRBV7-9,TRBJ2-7,CASSPPRERYEQYF,TGTGCCAGCAGCCCACCGCGGGAGAGATACGAGCAGTACTTC
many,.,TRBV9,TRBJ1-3,CASNKDLSSGNTIYF,TGTGCCAGCAATAAGGACCTTTCCTCTGGAAACACCATATATTTT
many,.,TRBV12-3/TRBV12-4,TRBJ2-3,CASSLEDSTDTQYF,TGTGCCAGCAGTTTAGAAGATAGCACAGATACGCAGTATTTT
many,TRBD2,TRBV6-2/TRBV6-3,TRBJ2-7,CASSRLAGSSYEQYF,TGTGCCAGCAGCCGACTAGCGGGGAGCTCCTACGAGCAGTACTTC
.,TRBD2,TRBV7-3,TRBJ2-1,CASSSRPSTSGGANEQFF,TGTGCCAGCAGCTCCCGGCCCTCCACTAGCGGGGGGGCCAATGAGCAGTTCTTC
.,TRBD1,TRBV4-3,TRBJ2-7,CASSPSVRQGDYEQYF,TGCGCCAGCAGCCCTTCAGTACGGCAGGGGGACTACGAGCAGTACTTC
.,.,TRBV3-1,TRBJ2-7,CASSHGQLVYEQYF,TGTGCCAGCAGCCATGGACAGTTAGTCTACGAGCAGTACTTC
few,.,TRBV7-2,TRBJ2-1,CASSQSRAISDEQFF,TGTGCCAGCAGCCAAAGCAGGGCCATAAGTGATGAGCAGTTCTTC
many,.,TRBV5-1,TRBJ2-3,CASRRDITDTQYF,TGCGCCAGCCGCCGGGACATCACAGATACGCAGTATTTT
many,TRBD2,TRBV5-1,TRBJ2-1,CASSLAPETSSGEQFF,TGCGCCAGCAGCTTGGCCCCCGAGACTAGCAGCGGTGAGCAGTTCTTC
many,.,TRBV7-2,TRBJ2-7,CASSLAAGGTYEQYF,TGTGCCAGCAGCTTAGCGGCAGGGGGGACCTACGAGCAGTACTTC